In its sample, the clone carrying this T cell receptor beta chain was seen a few times. This sample is drawn from a study of blood T cell repertoires in COVID-19. Study as a whole: Sources were T cells, B-cell-depleted T cells, or PBMCs; the material itself was cDNA or gDNA.

This CDR3 has 14 residues. J lost 7 bases, V lost 6 bases, and 7 bases had no gene match. Germline CDR1 is LNHNV and CDR2 is YYDKDF (reference sequence). Study processing details: By means of reference gene primer amplification, nucleated cell counts were estimated. The repertoire was sequenced with immunoSEQ multiplex PCR; TCRdb's copy has only in-frame clones and lacks some. V and J calls and clone size are as listed in that table; D and trimming were resolved from the DNA. The repertoire holds approximately 160,000 clones, with over 65% as singletons. The specimen was peripheral blood. The clonotype originates from a man aged 55 to 70 with acute or convalescent COVID-19. This sequence joins TRBV15 and TRBJ2-2; 8 bases are shared with TRBD1. DNA of the CDR3: TGTGCCACCAGGGAGACAGGGGCGGACGGGGAGCTGTTTTTT. Amino acids: CATRETGADGELFF.